Listed below are T cell receptor beta chains from one sample, sequenced in a study of molecular identifiers for immune sequencing clone quantification. TCRdb analysed the PCR reads with MiXCR anew, one entry per CDR3 protein. The sample lists approximately 550,000 distinct CDR3 sequences; less than 30% were seen once. What was sequenced was naive CD8+ T cells from blood, with Jurkat cell RNA spiked in. These receptors all come from a human donor in good health. Some libraries in this study had Jurkat cell RNA spiked in. Both conserved end residues are part of each CDR3. The D gene is left open where the match is weak. Clone sizes are given selectively: once, few, many, or a class where the clone is expanded.

d_call: TRBD2; clone_size: NA; j_call: TRBJ2-7; v_call: TRBV20-1; cdr3_nt: TGCAGTGCTTGGAATCAGACTAGCTCCTATTACGAGCAGTACTTC; cdr3_aa: CSAWNQTSSYYEQYF
d_call: TRBD1; clone_size: many; j_call: TRBJ2-7; v_call: TRBV7-2; cdr3_nt: TGTGCCAGCAGCTATCCCGGGACAGGACCTGAGCAGTACTTC; cdr3_aa: CASSYPGTGPEQYF
d_call: TRBD1; clone_size: few; j_call: TRBJ2-3; v_call: TRBV6-6; cdr3_nt: TGTGCCAGCAGACCACTGGGACAGGGGTTTAACGATACGCAGTATTTT; cdr3_aa: CASRPLGQGFNDTQYF
d_call: NA; clone_size: NA; j_call: TRBJ1-5; v_call: TRBV12-3/TRBV12-4; cdr3_nt: TGTGCCAGCAGCCCCCGCGAGGAGAGCAGTCAGCCCCAGCGTTTT; cdr3_aa: CASSPREESSQPQRF
d_call: NA; clone_size: NA; j_call: TRBJ2-1; v_call: TRBV27; cdr3_nt: TGTGCCAGCAGTTTAGTGGAGGGGGGCCATGAGCAGTTCTTC; cdr3_aa: CASSLVEGGHEQFF
d_call: TRBD1; clone_size: many; j_call: TRBJ1-2; v_call: TRBV9; cdr3_nt: TGTGCCAGCAGCGCGGGACAGATCTATGGCTACACCTTC; cdr3_aa: CASSAGQIYGYTF
d_call: NA; clone_size: few; j_call: TRBJ1-1; v_call: TRBV20-1; cdr3_nt: TGCAGTGCTAGAGGTAGACTGAACACTGAAGCTTTCTTT; cdr3_aa: CSARGRLNTEAFF
d_call: NA; clone_size: NA; j_call: TRBJ2-3; v_call: TRBV28; cdr3_nt: TGTGCCAGCATTCAAGCCAAAATCAGCACAGATACGCTGTATTTT; cdr3_aa: CASIQAKISTDTLYF
d_call: TRBD2; clone_size: many; j_call: TRBJ2-7; v_call: TRBV20-1; cdr3_nt: TGCAGTGCTAGACTCGGGACTAGCGGAGCCTACGAGCAGTACTTC; cdr3_aa: CSARLGTSGAYEQYF
d_call: NA; clone_size: NA; j_call: TRBJ2-7; v_call: TRBV20-1; cdr3_nt: TGCAGTGCTAGAGGGGTTCCAGGAGCCTTCTACGAGCAGTACTTC; cdr3_aa: CSARGVPGAFYEQYF
d_call: NA; clone_size: many; j_call: TRBJ1-1; v_call: TRBV7-9; cdr3_nt: TGTGCCAGCAGCTTAATCCCGGGTAACACTGAAGCTTTCTTT; cdr3_aa: CASSLIPGNTEAFF
d_call: NA; clone_size: NA; j_call: TRBJ2-3; v_call: TRBV15; cdr3_nt: TGTGCCACCAGCAGAGATGGCGCCCGGATCCCCACAGATACGCAGTATTTT; cdr3_aa: CATSRDGARIPTDTQYF
d_call: NA; clone_size: many; j_call: TRBJ2-7; v_call: TRBV7-2; cdr3_nt: TGTGCCAGCAGTCTGACAGGCCTCGGCTACGAGCAGTACTTC; cdr3_aa: CASSLTGLGYEQYF
d_call: TRBD1; clone_size: NA; j_call: TRBJ1-1; v_call: TRBV2; cdr3_nt: TGTGCCAGCAGTGGGGAAGGGACAGGAAAGATGAACACTGAAGCTTTCTTT; cdr3_aa: CASSGEGTGKMNTEAFF
d_call: TRBD2; clone_size: many; j_call: TRBJ2-7; v_call: TRBV5-1; cdr3_nt: TGCGCCAGCAGCATGACTAGCTCGTACGAGCAGTACTTC; cdr3_aa: CASSMTSSYEQYF
d_call: NA; clone_size: NA; j_call: TRBJ1-2; v_call: TRBV13; cdr3_nt: TGTGCCAGCAGCCCCGGACAGCTATCCCGCTATGGCTACACCTTC; cdr3_aa: CASSPGQLSRYGYTF
d_call: NA; clone_size: few; j_call: TRBJ1-1; v_call: TRBV20-1; cdr3_nt: TGCAGTGCTAGAGATATGCACGAGAACACTGAAGCTTTCTTT; cdr3_aa: CSARDMHENTEAFF
d_call: NA; clone_size: NA; j_call: TRBJ2-3; v_call: TRBV12-3/TRBV12-4; cdr3_nt: TGTGCCAGCAGTCTGCAGCGGGTACGGCGTACAGATACGCAGTATTTT; cdr3_aa: CASSLQRVRRTDTQYF
d_call: NA; clone_size: NA; j_call: TRBJ1-1; v_call: TRBV6-2/TRBV6-3; cdr3_nt: TGTGCCAGCCAAACGACGGGTCGGTACGCTGAAGCTTTCTTT; cdr3_aa: CASQTTGRYAEAFF
d_call: NA; clone_size: many; j_call: TRBJ1-2; v_call: TRBV5-3; cdr3_nt: TGTGCCAGCAGCTTGGAGTCAGGGCACTATGGCTACACCTTC; cdr3_aa: CASSLESGHYGYTF
d_call: TRBD1; clone_size: many; j_call: TRBJ1-1; v_call: TRBV6-2/TRBV6-3; cdr3_nt: TGTGCCAGCAGTTACTACGACAGGGGAGTTCCTGAAGCTTTCTTT; cdr3_aa: CASSYYDRGVPEAFF
d_call: NA; clone_size: NA; j_call: TRBJ1-2; v_call: TRBV3-1; cdr3_nt: TGTGCCAGCAGCCAAGGTTACAGTTACTATGGCTACACCTTC; cdr3_aa: CASSQGYSYYGYTF
d_call: TRBD2; clone_size: NA; j_call: TRBJ2-3; v_call: TRBV20-1; cdr3_nt: TGCGGTGCTAGTGGGGGGGGGTTGACTAGCACAGATACGCGGTATTTT; cdr3_aa: CGASGGGLTSTDTRYF
d_call: TRBD1; clone_size: NA; j_call: TRBJ1-1; v_call: TRBV20-1; cdr3_nt: TGCAGTGCTAAGGACAGGTTGCACACTGAAGCTTTCTTT; cdr3_aa: CSAKDRLHTEAFF
d_call: NA; clone_size: many; j_call: TRBJ1-1; v_call: TRBV18; cdr3_nt: TGTGCCAGCTCACCACCAGACAACCCGTATAGCACTGAAGCTTTCTTT; cdr3_aa: CASSPPDNPYSTEAFF
d_call: NA; clone_size: few; j_call: TRBJ1-3; v_call: TRBV6-2/TRBV6-3; cdr3_nt: TGTGCCAGCAGTCCCCGATTCGGAAACACCATATATTTT; cdr3_aa: CASSPRFGNTIYF
d_call: NA; clone_size: NA; j_call: TRBJ2-5; v_call: TRBV7-9; cdr3_nt: TGTGCCAGCAGCCCGTGGACAGTTCAAGAGACCCAGTACTTC; cdr3_aa: CASSPWTVQETQYF
d_call: NA; clone_size: few; j_call: TRBJ2-7; v_call: TRBV11-2; cdr3_nt: TGTGCCAGCAGCTTACCCGAGGGAATCACCTACGAGCAGTACTTC; cdr3_aa: CASSLPEGITYEQYF
d_call: TRBD1; clone_size: many; j_call: TRBJ2-7; v_call: TRBV20-1; cdr3_nt: TGCAGTGCTAGTGTAACAGGGGTTTGGTACGAGCAGTACTTC; cdr3_aa: CSASVTGVWYEQYF
d_call: NA; clone_size: NA; j_call: TRBJ1-5; v_call: TRBV24-1; cdr3_nt: TGTGCCACCAGTGATTCGGGGCCCTTCCCTAATCAGCCCCAGCATTTT; cdr3_aa: CATSDSGPFPNQPQHF
d_call: TRBD2; clone_size: NA; j_call: TRBJ2-3; v_call: TRBV27; cdr3_nt: TGTGCCAGCAGCCCCTATAGCGGGAGTAGAGATACGCAGTATTTT; cdr3_aa: CASSPYSGSRDTQYF
d_call: NA; clone_size: few; j_call: TRBJ2-3; v_call: TRBV6-5; cdr3_nt: TGTGCCAGCAGTCCCCGAAGTGTGCGTCGTTCAGATACGCAGTATTTT; cdr3_aa: CASSPRSVRRSDTQYF
d_call: NA; clone_size: NA; j_call: TRBJ2-7; v_call: TRBV7-9; cdr3_nt: TGTGCCAGCAGCTCTACTAGCAGATACGAGCAGTACTTC; cdr3_aa: CASSSTSRYEQYF
d_call: NA; clone_size: few; j_call: TRBJ2-1; v_call: TRBV9; cdr3_nt: TGTGCCAGCAGCGTAGGTAACCCGTACAATGAGCAGTTCTTC; cdr3_aa: CASSVGNPYNEQFF
d_call: NA; clone_size: NA; j_call: TRBJ2-7; v_call: TRBV5-1; cdr3_nt: TGCGCCAGCAGCTTGGCTGGAGGGGTGTACGCGCAGTACTTC; cdr3_aa: CASSLAGGVYAQYF
d_call: TRBD1; clone_size: NA; j_call: TRBJ1-2; v_call: TRBV29-1; cdr3_nt: TGCAGCTCTGACAGGGGAAACGACTATGGCTACACCTTC; cdr3_aa: CSSDRGNDYGYTF
d_call: NA; clone_size: few; j_call: TRBJ1-2; v_call: TRBV27; cdr3_nt: TGTGCCAGCAGCCCTTTTGGCTATGGCTACACCTTC; cdr3_aa: CASSPFGYGYTF